This TCR beta chain is drawn from a study of blood T cell repertoires in COVID-19. Study information: The samples span acute and convalescent COVID-19 from the United States, Italy and Spain. T cells, B-cell-depleted T cells, or PBMCs supplied cDNA or gDNA.

Seattle patients were enrolled while actively infected and followed longitudinally. The J segment lost 7 bases and the V segment lost 4 bases, leaving 9 bases of the junction unmatched. The CDR3 has 15 residues. CDR1 is MNHEY and CDR2 is SVGEGT in the germline V gene. Study processing details: Researchers report that nucleated cell counts were estimated from reference gene primer amplification. TCRdb's table, derived via immunoSEQ multiplex PCR, lists solely in-frame clones and lacks some. V, J and clone size reflect that table, while D and trimming were determined from the DNA. In the table there are a few hundred thousand clones, roughly nine tenths of which are singletons.

The specimen sequenced was peripheral blood. The V gene is TRBV6-2 or TRBV6-3, the J gene TRBJ1-4, with 7 bases aligning to TRBD1. The source of this sequence is an older woman with COVID-19, enrolled during active disease. The DNA of the CDR3 is TGTGCCAGCAGTTCTTTACAGGGGTTTCGTGAAAAACTGTTTTTT. Protein product: CASSSLQGFREKLFF.